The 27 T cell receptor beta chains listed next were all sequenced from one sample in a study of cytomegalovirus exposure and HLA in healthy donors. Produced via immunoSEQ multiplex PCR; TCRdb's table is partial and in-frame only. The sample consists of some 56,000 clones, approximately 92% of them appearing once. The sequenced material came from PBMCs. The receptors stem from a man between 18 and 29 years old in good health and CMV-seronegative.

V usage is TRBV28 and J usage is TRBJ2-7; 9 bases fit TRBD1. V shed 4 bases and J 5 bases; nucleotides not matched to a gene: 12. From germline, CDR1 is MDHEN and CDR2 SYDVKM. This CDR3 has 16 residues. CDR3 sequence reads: CASSWFLAQGADEQYF. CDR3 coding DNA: TGTGCCAGCAGTTGGTTCCTAGCACAGGGGGCGGACGAGCAGTACTTC.

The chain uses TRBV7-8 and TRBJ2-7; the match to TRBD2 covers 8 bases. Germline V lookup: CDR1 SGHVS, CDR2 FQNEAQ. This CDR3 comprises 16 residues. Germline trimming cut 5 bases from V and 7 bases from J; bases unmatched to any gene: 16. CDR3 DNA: TGTGCCAGCAGCACCGGTGAACTAGCGGCCCCTGGAGAGCAGTACTTC. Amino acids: CASSTGELAAPGEQYF. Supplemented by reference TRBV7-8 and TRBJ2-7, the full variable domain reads GAGVSQSPRYKVAKRGQDVALRCDPISGHVSLFWYQQALGQGPEFLTYFQNEAQLDKSGLPSDRFFAERPEGSVSTLKIQRTQQEDSAVYLCASSTGELAAPGEQYFGPGTRLTVT.

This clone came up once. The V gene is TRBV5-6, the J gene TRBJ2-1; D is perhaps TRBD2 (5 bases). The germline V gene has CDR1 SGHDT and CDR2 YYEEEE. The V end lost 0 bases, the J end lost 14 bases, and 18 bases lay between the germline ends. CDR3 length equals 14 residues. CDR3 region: CASSLAVRGSEEFF. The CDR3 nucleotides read TGTGCCAGCAGCTTGGCGGTGCGCGGGTCAGAGGAGTTCTTC.

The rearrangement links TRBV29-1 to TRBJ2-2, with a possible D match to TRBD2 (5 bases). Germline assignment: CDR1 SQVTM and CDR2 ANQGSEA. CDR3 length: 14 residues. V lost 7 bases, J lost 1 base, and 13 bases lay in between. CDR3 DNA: TGCAGCGGACTCGGAGGAGAGAACACCGGGGAGCTGTTTTTT. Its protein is CSGLGGENTGELFF.

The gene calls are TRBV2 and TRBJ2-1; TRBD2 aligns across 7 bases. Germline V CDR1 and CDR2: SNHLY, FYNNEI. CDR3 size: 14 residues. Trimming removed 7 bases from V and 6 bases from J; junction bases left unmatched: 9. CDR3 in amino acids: CASTRTSGGNEQFF. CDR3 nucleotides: TGTGCCAGCACCCGGACTAGTGGGGGCAATGAGCAGTTCTTC.

The DNA for the CDR3 is TGTGCCAGCAGCCCCCAGACAGGGTCCGGGGAGCTGTTTTTT. This gives the protein CASSPQTGSGELFF. The chain recombines TRBV7-8 with TRBJ2-2, with 7 bases identical to TRBD1. CDR3 length: 14 residues. V trimming: 5 bases; J trimming: 6 bases; junction bases outside the gene matches: 6. In germline, CDR1 is SGHVS, CDR2 FQNEAQ.

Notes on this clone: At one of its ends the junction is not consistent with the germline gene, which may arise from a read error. The CDR3 spells CASSSGLAGPSSYNEQLF. The CDR3 nucleotides read TGCGCCAGCAGCTCGGGACTAGCGGGCCCGAGCTCCTACAATGAGCAGCTCTTC. The V and J genes are TRBV4-3 and TRBJ2-1, with 12 bases matching TRBD2. Germline loops: CDR1 LGHNA, CDR2 YSLEER. CDR3 length: 18 residues.

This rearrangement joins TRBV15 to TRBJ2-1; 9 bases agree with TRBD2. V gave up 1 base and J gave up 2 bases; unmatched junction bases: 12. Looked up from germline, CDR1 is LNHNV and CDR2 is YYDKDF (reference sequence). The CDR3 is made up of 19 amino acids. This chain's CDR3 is CATSRGATSGPGPYNEQFF. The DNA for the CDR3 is TGTGCCACCAGCAGAGGCGCGACTAGCGGTCCCGGCCCCTACAATGAGCAGTTCTTC.

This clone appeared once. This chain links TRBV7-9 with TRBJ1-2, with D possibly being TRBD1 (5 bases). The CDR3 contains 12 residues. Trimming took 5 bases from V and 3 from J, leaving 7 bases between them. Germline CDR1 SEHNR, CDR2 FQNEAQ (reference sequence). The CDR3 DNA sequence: TGTGCCAGCAGCCCCAGGGACTATGGCTACACCTTC. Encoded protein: CASSPRDYGYTF.

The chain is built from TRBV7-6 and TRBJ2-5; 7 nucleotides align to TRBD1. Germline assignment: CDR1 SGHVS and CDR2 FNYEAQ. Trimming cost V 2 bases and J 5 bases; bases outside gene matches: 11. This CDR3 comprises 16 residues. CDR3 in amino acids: CASSLRVRVGGETQYF. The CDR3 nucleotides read TGTGCCAGCAGCTTAAGGGTGCGGGTAGGGGGCGAGACCCAGTACTTC.

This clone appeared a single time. This CDR3 reads CASSERQVYEQYF. DNA for the CDR3: TGTGCCAGCAGTGAGCGACAGGTCTACGAGCAGTACTTC. J is TRBJ2-7 and V is TRBV6-6, with D perhaps TRBD1 (6 bases). V lost 5 bases, J lost 3 bases, and 11 bases lay in between. Germline V lookup: CDR1 MNHNY, CDR2 SVGAGI (reference sequence). CDR3 length equals 13 residues.

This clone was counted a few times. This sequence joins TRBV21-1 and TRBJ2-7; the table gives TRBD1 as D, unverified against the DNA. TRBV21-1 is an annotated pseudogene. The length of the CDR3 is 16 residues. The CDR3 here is CASSKPGQPTNYEQYF. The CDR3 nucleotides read TGTGCCAGCAGCAAACCGGGACAGCCGACTAACTACGAGCAGTACTTC.

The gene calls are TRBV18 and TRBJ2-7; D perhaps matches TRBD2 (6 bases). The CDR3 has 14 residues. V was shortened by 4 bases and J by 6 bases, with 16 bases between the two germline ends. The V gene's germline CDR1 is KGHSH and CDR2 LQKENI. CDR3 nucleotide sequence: TGTGCCAGCTCACGCGACGGGAGTGTGTCCGAGCAGTACTTC. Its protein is CASSRDGSVSEQYF.

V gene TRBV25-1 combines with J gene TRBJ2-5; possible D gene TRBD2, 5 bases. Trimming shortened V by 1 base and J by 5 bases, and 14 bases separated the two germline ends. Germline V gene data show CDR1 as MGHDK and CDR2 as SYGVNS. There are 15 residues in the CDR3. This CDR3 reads CASSELEALIETQYF. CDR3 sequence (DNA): TGTGCCAGCAGTGAATTGGAGGCCCTGATTGAGACCCAGTACTTC.

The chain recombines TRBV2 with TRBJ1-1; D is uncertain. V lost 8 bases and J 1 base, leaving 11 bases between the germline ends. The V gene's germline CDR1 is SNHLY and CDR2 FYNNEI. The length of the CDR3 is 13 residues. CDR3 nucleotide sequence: TGTGCCAGCCACCCTAGTACGAACACTGAAGCTTTCTTT. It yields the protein CASHPSTNTEAFF.

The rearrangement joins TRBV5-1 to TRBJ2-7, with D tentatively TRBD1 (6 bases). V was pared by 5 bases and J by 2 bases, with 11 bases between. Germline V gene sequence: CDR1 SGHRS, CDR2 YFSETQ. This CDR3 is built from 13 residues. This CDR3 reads CASRGTFTYEQYF. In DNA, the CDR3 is TGCGCCAGCAGAGGGACATTTACCTACGAGCAGTACTTC.

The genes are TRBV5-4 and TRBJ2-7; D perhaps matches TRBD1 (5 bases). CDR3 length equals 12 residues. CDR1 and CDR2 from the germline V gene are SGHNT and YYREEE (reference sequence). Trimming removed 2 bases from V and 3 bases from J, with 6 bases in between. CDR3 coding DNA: TGTGCCAGCAGCTTTGACAGCTACGAGCAGTACTTC. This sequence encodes CASSFDSYEQYF.

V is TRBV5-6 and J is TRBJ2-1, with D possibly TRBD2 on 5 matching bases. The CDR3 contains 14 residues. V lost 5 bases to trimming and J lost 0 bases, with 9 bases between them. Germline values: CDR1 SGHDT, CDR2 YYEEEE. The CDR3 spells CASSDYSSYNEQFF. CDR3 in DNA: TGTGCCAGCAGTGACTACAGCTCCTACAATGAGCAGTTCTTC.

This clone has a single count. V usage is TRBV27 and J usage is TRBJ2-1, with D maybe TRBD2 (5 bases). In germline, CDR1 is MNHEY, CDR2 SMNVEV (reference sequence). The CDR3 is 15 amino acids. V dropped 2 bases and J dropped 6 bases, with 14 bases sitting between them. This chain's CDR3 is CASSLTPSRANEQFF. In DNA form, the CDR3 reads TGTGCCAGCAGTTTAACCCCCTCGAGGGCCAATGAGCAGTTCTTC.

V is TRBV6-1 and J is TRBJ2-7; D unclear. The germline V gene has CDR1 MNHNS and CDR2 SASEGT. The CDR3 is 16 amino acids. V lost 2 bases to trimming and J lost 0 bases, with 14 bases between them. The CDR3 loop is CASSEFAGPSSYEQYF. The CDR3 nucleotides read TGTGCCAGCAGTGAATTTGCCGGTCCTAGCTCCTACGAGCAGTACTTC.

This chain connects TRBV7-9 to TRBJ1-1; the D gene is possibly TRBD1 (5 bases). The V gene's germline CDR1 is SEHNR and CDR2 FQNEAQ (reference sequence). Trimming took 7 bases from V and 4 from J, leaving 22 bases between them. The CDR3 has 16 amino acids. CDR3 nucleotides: TGTGCCAGCACCATATTTCAGGGCCCCGATATCACTGAAGCTTTCTTT. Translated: CASTIFQGPDITEAFF.

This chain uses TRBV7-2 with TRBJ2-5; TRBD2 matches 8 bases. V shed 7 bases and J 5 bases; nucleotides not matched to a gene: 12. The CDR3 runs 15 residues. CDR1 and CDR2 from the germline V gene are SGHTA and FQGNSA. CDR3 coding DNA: TGTGCCAGCATCCTAGCGGGCACGAGTACGGAGACCCAGTACTTC. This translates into CASILAGTSTETQYF.

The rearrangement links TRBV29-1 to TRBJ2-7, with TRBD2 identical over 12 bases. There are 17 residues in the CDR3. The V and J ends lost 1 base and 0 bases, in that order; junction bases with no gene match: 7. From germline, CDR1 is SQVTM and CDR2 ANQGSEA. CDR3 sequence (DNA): TGCAGCGTTGAAGCGACTAGCGGGGGTTCCAGCTCCTACGAGCAGTACTTC. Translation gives CSVEATSGGSSSYEQYF.

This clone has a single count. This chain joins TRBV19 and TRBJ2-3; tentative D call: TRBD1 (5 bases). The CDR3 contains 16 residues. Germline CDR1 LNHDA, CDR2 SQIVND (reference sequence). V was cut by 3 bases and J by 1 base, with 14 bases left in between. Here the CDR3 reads CASSITPGYGTDTQYF. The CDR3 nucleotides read TGTGCCAGTAGTATTACCCCAGGGTACGGCACAGATACGCAGTATTTT.

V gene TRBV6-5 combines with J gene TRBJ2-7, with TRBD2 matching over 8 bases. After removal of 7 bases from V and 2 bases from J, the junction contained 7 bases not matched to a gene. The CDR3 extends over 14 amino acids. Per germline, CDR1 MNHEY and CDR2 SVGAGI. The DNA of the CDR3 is TGTGCCAGCACCCTAGTAGCGGGGCCCTACGAGCAGTACTTC. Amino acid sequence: CASTLVAGPYEQYF.

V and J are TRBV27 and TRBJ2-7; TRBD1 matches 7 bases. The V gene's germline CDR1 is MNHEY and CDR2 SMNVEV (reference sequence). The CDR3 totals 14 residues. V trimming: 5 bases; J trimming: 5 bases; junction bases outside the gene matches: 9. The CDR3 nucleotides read TGTGCCAGCAGTCCTGAGACAGGGCCCAACGAGCAGTACTTC. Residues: CASSPETGPNEQYF.

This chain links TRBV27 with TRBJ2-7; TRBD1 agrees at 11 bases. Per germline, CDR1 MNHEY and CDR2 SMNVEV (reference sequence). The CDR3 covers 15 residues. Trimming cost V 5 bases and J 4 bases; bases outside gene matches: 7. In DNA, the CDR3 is TGTGCCAGCAGTCCCGGGACAGGGGGGAGTTACGAGCAGTACTTC. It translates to CASSPGTGGSYEQYF.